This passage covers 11 T cell receptor beta chains from one sample sequenced in a study of shared clonotypes between healthy human individuals. Only in-frame clones appear in the TCRdb table, and some are missing; sequencing was by immunoSEQ multiplex PCR. The sample records over 950,000 clones, 70% to 85% being singletons. Sequencing used memory CD4+ T cells from PBMCs. Subset in this sample: CD45RA-negative fraction. The receptor source for this set is a man between 18 and 29 years old in good health. Some clones in this sample may be carry-over from other donors' samples.

The chain combines TRBV9 with TRBJ2-5; D is tentatively TRBD1 or TRBD2 (6 bases each). Germline lookup yields CDR1 SGDLS and CDR2 YYNGEE. Between the trimmed V and J ends, which lost 0 bases and 3 bases, there was a span of 12 bases. The CDR3 covers 15 residues. CDR3 loop: CASSVAGGDKETQYF. The CDR3 coding sequence is TGTGCCAGCAGCGTAGCAGGAGGGGACAAAGAGACCCAGTACTTC.

The genes are TRBV5-1 and TRBJ2-5; 8 nucleotides match TRBD2. This CDR3 contains 13 residues. Germline trimming cut 5 bases from V and 3 bases from J; bases unmatched to any gene: 3. CDR1 and CDR2 from the germline V gene are SGHRS and YFSETQ. CDR3 region: CASSTSGEETQYF. CDR3 DNA: TGCGCCAGCAGTACTAGCGGAGAAGAGACCCAGTACTTC.

For the CDR3, the DNA is TGTGCCAGTAGTAGGGGGCACGGCTACACCTTC. Residues: CASSRGHGYTF. The chain combines TRBV19 with TRBJ1-2; tentatively, D is TRBD1 (6 bases). Germline V gene lookup returns CDR1 LNHDA and CDR2 SQIVND (reference sequence). V was clipped by 4 bases and J by 8 bases, with 8 bases between them. The CDR3 is 11 residues long.

The rearrangement joins TRBV7-2 to TRBJ1-5; 9 bases are shared with TRBD1. Trimming at V came to 5 bases and at J to 6 bases, leaving 5 bases not matched to a gene. Germline CDR1 is SGHTA and CDR2 is FQGNSA. CDR3 length: 14 amino acids. CDR3 sequence: CASSLRQGVQPQHF. Written as DNA, the CDR3 is TGTGCCAGCAGCCTGCGACAGGGGGTTCAGCCCCAGCATTTT.

The chain is built from TRBV18 and TRBJ1-5; D call uncertain. This CDR3 has 14 amino acids. Looked up from germline, CDR1 is KGHSH and CDR2 is LQKENI. The V end lost 4 bases, the J end lost 11 bases, and 18 bases lay between the germline ends. The CDR3: CASSLSPGSGAQHF. The CDR3 bases are TGTGCCAGCTCACTTTCGCCGGGTAGTGGAGCCCAGCATTTT.

The V gene is TRBV29-1, the J gene TRBJ2-7; 12 nucleotides line up with TRBD2. Trimming took 8 bases from V and 7 from J; bases not matched to a gene: 9. This CDR3 is 13 amino acids long. CDR1 and CDR2 from the germline V gene are SQVTM and ANQGSEA. The DNA of the CDR3 is TGCAGCTTCATGACTAGCGGGAGTAGTGAGCAGTACTTC. Translated, it gives CSFMTSGSSEQYF.

Points on this clone: A single base separates this from a much larger clone, so it may be a read error. Other nucleotide sequences in the sample specify the same CDR3. This CDR3 is CASSLSGSNYGYTF. The CDR3 coding sequence is TGTGCCAGCAGTTTATCGGGCAGCAACTATGGCTACACCTTC. The rearrangement joins TRBV27 to TRBJ1-2; the D is unclear. V was clipped by 0 bases and J by 2 bases, with 7 bases between them. Looked up from germline, CDR1 is MNHEY and CDR2 is SMNVEV (reference sequence). This CDR3 is 14 amino acids long.

The chain employs TRBV28 and TRBJ2-5; 7 bases line up with TRBD1. CDR1 and CDR2 from the germline V gene are MDHEN and SYDVKM. The CDR3 is 17 residues long. The junction had 18 bases not matched to a gene; V was cut back by 6 bases and J by 5 bases. CDR3 loop: CASSSPGTDALGETQYF. The CDR3 DNA follows: TGTGCCAGCAGCTCTCCCGGGACAGACGCCCTCGGGGAGACCCAGTACTTC.

The chain has TRBV6-4 and TRBJ1-2; D gene unclear. This CDR3 is built from 16 residues. Germline assignment: CDR1 MRHNA and CDR2 SNTAGT. V dropped 0 bases and J dropped 1 base, with 12 bases sitting between them. In DNA form, the CDR3 reads TGTGCCAGCAGTGACTCGGCCGCCGGGCATAACTATGGCTACACCTTC. Protein: CASSDSAAGHNYGYTF.

The chain combines TRBV29-1 with TRBJ2-2, with 7 bases fitting TRBD2. Looked up from germline, CDR1 is SQVTM and CDR2 is ANQGSEA. The CDR3 runs 14 residues. V shed 2 bases and J 0 bases; nucleotides not matched to a gene: 0. The CDR3 DNA is TGCAGCGTTGAAACTAGCGCGAACACCGGGGAGCTGTTTTTT. The encoded protein is CSVETSANTGELFF.

The CDR3 DNA sequence: TGTGCCAGCAGCCTAGGCCAACAGGGGCCTGAAAAACTGTTTTTT. Translating gives CASSLGQQGPEKLFF. The rearrangement links TRBV7-9 to TRBJ1-4; 7 nucleotides match TRBD1. CDR1 SEHNR and CDR2 FQNEAQ come from the germline V gene (reference sequence). V trimming: 5 bases; J trimming: 7 bases; junction bases outside the gene matches: 10. The CDR3 has 15 residues.